Given below is one TCR beta chain in context. Antigen unknown. Measured with immunoSEQ multiplex PCR; TCRdb has only the in-frame clones, and not every one. The top ten hold approximately 6.9% of the sample, which has 35,000 to 45,000 clones, around nine tenths seen once. This sample is part of a study of T cells in localized non-small cell lung cancer. From germline, CDR1 is SGHTA and CDR2 FQGNSA. CDR3 length equals 15 residues. Trimming pared 8 bases from V and 5 bases from J, leaving 22 bases between. The study, taken as a whole, reports: Uninvolved adjacent lung, not tumor, had the highest T cell clonality. Heterogeneity remains possible, as sequencing covered one tumor region only. A higher density of T cells in blood coincided with extended overall survival.

The chain employs TRBV7-2 and TRBJ2-7; tentative D call: TRBD1 (6 bases). This sequence originates from a female donor older than 55 with stage I lung adenocarcinoma. The sequencing here drew on peripheral blood, taken before any cancer treatment. The CDR3 protein is CASAIASGAQHEQYF. As DNA, the CDR3 is TGTGCCAGCGCTATCGCTTCAGGGGCTCAACACGAGCAGTACTTC.